Here is one T cell receptor beta chain with its context. The antigen is undetermined. Sequenced by immunoSEQ multiplex PCR; TCRdb stores in-frame clones only, minus some. This table holds about 48,000 clones, 80% to 90% found once. V lost 4 bases, J lost 5 bases, and 18 bases lay in between. This CDR3 comprises 15 residues. Per the germline V gene, CDR1 is MGHRA and CDR2 is YSYEKL. This sample is drawn from a study of T cell responses to AZD1222 COVID-19 vaccine. Study-wide results and limits: Targets within unmutated variant regions were reportedly found for nearly half of spike-specific TCRs.

The receptor comes from an adult who received the AZD1222 COVID-19 vaccine. V usage is TRBV4-1 and J usage is TRBJ2-7, with no clear D. The sample in question was peripheral blood, obtained 28 days after the second AZD1222 dose. CDR3 sequence reads: CASSPRQFEVHEQYF. The CDR3, as DNA: TGCGCCAGCAGCCCGAGACAATTCGAGGTCCACGAGCAGTACTTC.